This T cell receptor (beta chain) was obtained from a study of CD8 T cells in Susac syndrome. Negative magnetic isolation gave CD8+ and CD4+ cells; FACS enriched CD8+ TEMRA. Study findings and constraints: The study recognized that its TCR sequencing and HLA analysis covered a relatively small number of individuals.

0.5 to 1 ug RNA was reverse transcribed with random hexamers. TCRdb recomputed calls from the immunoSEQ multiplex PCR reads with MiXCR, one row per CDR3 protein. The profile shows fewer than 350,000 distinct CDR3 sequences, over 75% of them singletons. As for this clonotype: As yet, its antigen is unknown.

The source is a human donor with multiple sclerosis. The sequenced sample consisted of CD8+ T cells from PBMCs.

The CDR3 loop reads CASSLVFQQETQYF. As DNA, the CDR3 is TGTGCCAGCAGCTTAGTTTTTCAACAAGAGACCCAGTACTTC. V usage is TRBV11-2 and J usage is TRBJ2-5; D unresolved. The CDR3 sequence is 14 residues long. The V and J ends lost 1 base and 2 bases respectively, with 8 bases between them. The germline V gene has CDR1 SGHAT and CDR2 FQNNGV.